The 18 T cell receptor beta chains presented below share a single source sample, sequenced in a study of blood T cell repertoires in COVID-19. Only in-frame clones appear in the TCRdb table, and some are missing; sequencing was by immunoSEQ multiplex PCR. The repertoire holds 150,000 to 200,000 clones, with around 80% as singletons. Input material: peripheral blood. The receptor source for this set is a man aged 55 to 70 with active or convalescent COVID-19.

The genes are TRBV7-9 and TRBJ2-7; 8 bases are shared with TRBD2. The CDR3 is made up of 13 amino acids. J gave up 7 bases and V 5 bases, and 7 bases lay outside the gene matches. CDR1 is SEHNR and CDR2 is FQNEAQ in the germline V gene (reference sequence). The CDR3 region has the DNA TGTGCCAGCAGCCGAAGCGGGGGCGGGGAGCAGTACTTC. Residues: CASSRSGGGEQYF.

The CDR3 loop is CASSREASGQETQYF. CDR3 DNA sequence: TGCGCCAGCAGCCGGGAGGCTAGCGGGCAAGAGACCCAGTACTTC. The chain carries TRBV5-1 and TRBJ2-5; 8 positions agree with TRBD2. CDR1 is SGHRS, CDR2 YFSETQ, per germline. The CDR3 is 15 amino acids. J was trimmed by 2 bases and V by 4 bases; bases with no gene match: 7.

The gene calls are TRBV6-5 and TRBJ1-3; no clear D. The CDR3 length is 13 residues. Trimming took 8 bases from V and 0 from J, leaving 8 bases between them. Germline V gene data show CDR1 as MNHEY and CDR2 as SVGAGI. CDR3 protein: CASVASSGNTIYF. The CDR3 coding sequence is TGTGCCAGCGTAGCAAGCTCTGGAAACACCATATATTTT.

This chain links TRBV19 with TRBJ2-1; D is perhaps TRBD1 (5 bases). Germline V gene lookup returns CDR1 LNHDA and CDR2 SQIVND (reference sequence). This CDR3 has 13 amino acids. Trimming left V 8 bases short and J 6 bases short, with 14 bases between. Written as DNA, the CDR3 is TGTGCCAGTCGCCCCCAGGGATCCAATGAGCAGTTCTTC. Protein sequence: CASRPQGSNEQFF.

The J gene is TRBJ2-1, the V gene TRBV10-3; weak D call: TRBD2 (5 bases). Germline-derived CDR1 and CDR2 are ENHRY and SYGVKD. The CDR3 covers 15 residues. Trimming pared 11 bases from V and 8 bases from J, leaving 25 bases between. The CDR3 is CASTASGRGVYEQFF. The CDR3, as DNA: TGTGCCTCCACCGCCTCCGGCCGGGGAGTCTATGAGCAGTTCTTC.

The CDR3 here is CASSQGAGGDYEQYF. In DNA, the CDR3 is TGTGCCAGCAGCCAAGGGGCAGGCGGGGACTACGAGCAGTACTTC. The chain employs TRBV3-1 (or the pseudogene TRBV3-2) and TRBJ2-7; tentatively, D is TRBD2 (6 bases). The CDR3 contains 15 residues. Germline CDR1 is LGHDT and CDR2 is YNNKEL (reference sequence). Trimming shortened V by 1 base and J by 3 bases, and 13 bases separated the two germline ends.

The V call is TRBV7-2, the J call TRBJ1-5; no clear D gene. Germline CDR1 is SGHTA and CDR2 is FQGNSA. V shed 4 bases and J shed 3 bases, with 7 bases lying between them. CDR3 length: 13 residues. CDR3: CASSWESNQPQHF. The DNA of the CDR3 is TGTGCCAGCAGCTGGGAGTCCAATCAGCCCCAGCATTTT.

The rearrangement joins TRBV13 to TRBJ2-1, with 9 bases fitting TRBD1. This CDR3 is 15 amino acids long. Germline CDR1 PRHDT, CDR2 FYEKMQ (reference sequence). The junction had 1 base not matched to a gene; V was cut back by 4 bases and J by 0 bases. The CDR3 sequence is CASSSTGGSYNEQFF. The CDR3 region has the DNA TGTGCCAGCAGCTCGACAGGGGGCTCCTACAATGAGCAGTTCTTC.

The CDR3 loop reads CSVGSRTGFTTEAFF. For the CDR3, the DNA is TGCAGCGTTGGAAGCCGGACAGGGTTCACCACTGAAGCTTTCTTT. The chain uses TRBV29-1 and TRBJ1-1; 8 positions agree with TRBD1. The J segment lost 4 bases and the V segment lost 4 bases, leaving 11 bases of the junction unmatched. The CDR3 is 15 amino acids. Germline loops: CDR1 SQVTM, CDR2 ANQGSEA.

The chain uses TRBV3-1 (or the pseudogene TRBV3-2) and TRBJ1-3; 10 nucleotides match TRBD1. The CDR3 extends over 17 amino acids. Looked up from germline, CDR1 is LGHDT and CDR2 is YNNKEL (reference sequence). With 0 bases clipped from V and 1 base from J, the junction kept 3 bases outside the gene matches. In DNA, the CDR3 is TGTGCCAGCAGCCAAGATTGGGACAGGGGTTCTGGAAACACCATATATTTT. Amino acid sequence: CASSQDWDRGSGNTIYF.

This chain connects TRBV6-5 to TRBJ1-2; D is unresolved. The CDR3 is 13 residues long. Deletions cut 4 bases from V and 3 bases from J, with 9 bases between. In germline, CDR1 is MNHEY, CDR2 SVGAGI. In nucleotides, the CDR3 is TGTGCCAGCAGTTCGACACCAGACTATGGCTACACCTTC. It translates to CASSSTPDYGYTF.

The chain couples TRBV14 to TRBJ2-5; D is unresolved. The germline V gene encodes CDR1 SGHDN and CDR2 FVKESK. V was shortened by 1 base and J by 7 bases, with 10 bases between the two germline ends. The CDR3 totals 13 residues. The chain's CDR3 is CASSQGATGTQYF. For the CDR3, the DNA is TGTGCCAGCAGCCAAGGAGCCACGGGGACCCAGTACTTC.

The chain uses TRBV6-5 and TRBJ2-1; D uncertain. Germline loops: CDR1 MNHEY, CDR2 SVGAGI. Trimming stripped 4 bases from V and 0 bases from J, with 13 bases between. The CDR3 covers 16 residues. CDR3 amino acids: CASSFEISISYNEQFF. Written as DNA, the CDR3 is TGTGCCAGCAGTTTCGAAATCAGTATCTCCTACAATGAGCAGTTCTTC.

The chain has TRBV5-1 and TRBJ2-5, with D perhaps matching TRBD2 (6 bases). The germline V and J ends were trimmed by 9 bases and 5 bases, with 20 bases remaining between them. This CDR3 is 14 amino acids long. Germline lookup yields CDR1 SGHRS and CDR2 YFSETQ. The DNA for the CDR3 is TGCGCCACCAAAGGTCAGACTAGTTCCGAGACCCAGTACTTC. It is translated as CATKGQTSSETQYF.

CDR3 amino acids: CASSQIIAGRANYGYTF. CDR3 nucleotides: TGTGCCAGCAGCCAAATCATAGCGGGCAGAGCTAACTATGGCTACACCTTC. The chain employs TRBV3-1 (or the pseudogene TRBV3-2) and TRBJ1-2; D gene ambiguous. Germline V lookup: CDR1 LGHDT, CDR2 YNNKEL (reference sequence). This CDR3 is built from 17 residues. The V gene lost 2 bases and the J gene lost 0 bases, with 16 bases spanning the gap.

This clone was recorded once. This chain uses TRBV4-2 with TRBJ1-6, with D unclear. V shed 0 bases and J shed 4 bases, with 25 bases lying between them. CDR3 length: 21 amino acids. Germline V gene data show CDR1 as LGHNA and CDR2 as YNFKEQ. CDR3 in amino acids: CASSQEAQLPGRGSYNSPLHF. The CDR3 DNA sequence: TGTGCCAGCAGCCAAGAAGCGCAACTCCCTGGACGCGGGAGTTATAATTCACCCCTCCACTTT.

This clone has more than one count but fewer than ten. V gene TRBV20-1 combines with J gene TRBJ2-7; D ambiguous. The CDR3 has 11 amino acids. V shed 5 bases and J shed 4 bases, with 9 bases lying between them. The germline CDR1 and CDR2 sequences are DFQATT and SNEGSKA (reference sequence). CDR3 bases: TGCAGTGCTGCGATCGAATACGAGCAGTACTTC. Its translation: CSAAIEYEQYF.

The gene calls are TRBV18 and TRBJ2-2, with unresolved D. Trimming stripped 0 bases from V and 4 bases from J, with 12 bases between. Looked up from germline, CDR1 is KGHSH and CDR2 is LQKENI. The CDR3 sequence is 16 residues long. DNA for the CDR3: TGTGCCAGCTCACCACCTTTAGTCTTGTCCACCGGGGAGCTGTTTTTT. Amino acid sequence: CASSPPLVLSTGELFF.